This T cell receptor beta chain was captured by sequencing in a study of prognosis after radiotherapy for stage I lung cancer. Background on the study: SBRT radiotherapy comprised 3 to 5 fractions at a biologically effective dose of at least 100 Gy.

Germline CDR1 SGHTA, CDR2 FQGNSA. The V and J ends lost 5 bases and 1 base respectively, with 17 bases between them. This CDR3 is built from 16 residues. Peripheral blood, about 6 milliliters per draw, was collected at each of two time points. Genomic DNA provided the template from which TCR beta CDR3 was amplified by two-round multiplex PCR. Individual primers that were specific to each TRBV and TRBJ gene served in first-round PCR. TCRdb analysed the multiplex PCR reads with MiXCR anew, one entry per CDR3 protein. This table has some 30,000 distinct CDR3 sequences, around half appearing once. The receptor's source is a donor at least 50 years old with non-small cell lung cancer. The chain has TRBV7-2 and TRBJ1-2; D is unresolved. Specimen: PBMCs, collected before or after stereotactic body radiation therapy (not recorded which). CDR3 region: CASSPAWGGSNYGYTF. In nucleotides, the CDR3 is TGTGCCAGCAGCCCCGCTTGGGGAGGGAGTAACTATGGCTACACCTTC.